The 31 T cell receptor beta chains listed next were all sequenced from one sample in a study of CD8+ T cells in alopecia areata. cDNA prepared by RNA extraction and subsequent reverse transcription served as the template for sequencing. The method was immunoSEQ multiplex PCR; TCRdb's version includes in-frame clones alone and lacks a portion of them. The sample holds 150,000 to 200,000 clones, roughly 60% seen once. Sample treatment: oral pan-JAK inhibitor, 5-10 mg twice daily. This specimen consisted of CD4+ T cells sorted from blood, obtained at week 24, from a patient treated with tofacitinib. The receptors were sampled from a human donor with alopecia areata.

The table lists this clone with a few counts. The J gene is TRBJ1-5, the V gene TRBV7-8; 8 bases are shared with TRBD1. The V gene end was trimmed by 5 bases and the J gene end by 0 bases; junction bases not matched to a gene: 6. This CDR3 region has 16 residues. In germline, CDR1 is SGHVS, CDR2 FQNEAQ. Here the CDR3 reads CASSEGTGYSNQPQHF. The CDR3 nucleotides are TGTGCCAGCAGCGAAGGGACAGGCTATAGCAATCAGCCCCAGCATTTT.

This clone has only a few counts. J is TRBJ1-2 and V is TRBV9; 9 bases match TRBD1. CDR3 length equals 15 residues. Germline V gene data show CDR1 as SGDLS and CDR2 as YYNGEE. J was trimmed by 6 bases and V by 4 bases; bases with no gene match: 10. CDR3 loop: CASSRTGQGINGYTF. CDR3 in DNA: TGTGCCAGCAGCAGAACAGGACAGGGGATAAATGGCTACACCTTC.

The CDR3 DNA reads as TGTGCCAGGGAGGAGACCCAGTACTTC. It yields the protein CAREETQYF. The chain combines TRBV19 with TRBJ2-5, with D unresolved. V was trimmed by 9 bases and J by 5 bases, leaving 4 bases between them. The CDR3 has 9 amino acids. Germline CDR1 LNHDA, CDR2 SQIVND (reference sequence).

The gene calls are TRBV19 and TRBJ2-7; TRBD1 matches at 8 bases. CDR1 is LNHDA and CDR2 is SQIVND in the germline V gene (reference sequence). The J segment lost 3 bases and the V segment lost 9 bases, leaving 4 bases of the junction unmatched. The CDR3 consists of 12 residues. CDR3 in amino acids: CASGTGLYEQYF. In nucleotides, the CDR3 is TGTGCCAGCGGGACAGGACTCTACGAGCAGTACTTC.

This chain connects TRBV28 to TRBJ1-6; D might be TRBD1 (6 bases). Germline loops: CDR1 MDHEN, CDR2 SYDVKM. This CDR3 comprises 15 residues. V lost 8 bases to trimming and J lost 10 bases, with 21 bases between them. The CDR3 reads CASGRAGQFYSPLHF. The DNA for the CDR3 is TGTGCCAGCGGTAGGGCCGGACAGTTCTACTCACCCCTCCACTTT.

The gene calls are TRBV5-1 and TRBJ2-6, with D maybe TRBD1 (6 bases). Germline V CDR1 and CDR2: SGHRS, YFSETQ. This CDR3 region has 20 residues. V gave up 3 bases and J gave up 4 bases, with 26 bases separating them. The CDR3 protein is CASSSPRGGNPAAGANVLTF. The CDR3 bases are TGCGCCAGCAGCTCCCCCCGAGGGGGTAACCCCGCGGCAGGGGCCAACGTCCTGACTTTC.

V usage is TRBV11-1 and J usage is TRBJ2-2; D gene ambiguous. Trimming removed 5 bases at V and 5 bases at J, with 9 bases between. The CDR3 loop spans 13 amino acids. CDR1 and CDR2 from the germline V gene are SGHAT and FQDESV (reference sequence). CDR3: CASSLMETGELFF. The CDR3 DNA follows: TGTGCCAGCAGCCTAATGGAGACCGGGGAGCTGTTTTTT.

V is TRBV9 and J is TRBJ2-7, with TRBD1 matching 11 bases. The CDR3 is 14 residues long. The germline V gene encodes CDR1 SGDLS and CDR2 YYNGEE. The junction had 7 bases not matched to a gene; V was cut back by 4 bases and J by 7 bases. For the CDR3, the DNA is TGTGCCAGCAGCCGCTCCGGGACAGGGGGGGAGCAGTACTTC. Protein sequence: CASSRSGTGGEQYF.

The CDR3 coding sequence is TGTGCCAGCAGCTCAATAAGACACTATGGCTACACCTTC. Its translation: CASSSIRHYGYTF. V is TRBV7-2 and J is TRBJ1-2; no reliable D call. Between the trimmed V and J ends, which lost 4 bases and 3 bases, there was a span of 9 bases. This CDR3 is 13 amino acids long. CDR1 and CDR2 from the germline V gene are SGHTA and FQGNSA. Together with reference TRBV7-2 and TRBJ1-2, the CDR3 gives the full variable domain: GAGVSQSPSNKVTEKGKDVELRCDPISGHTALYWYRQSLGQGLEFLIYFQGNSAPDKSGLPSDRFSAERTGGSVSTLTIQRTQQEDSAVYLCASSSIRHYGYTFGSGTRLTVV.

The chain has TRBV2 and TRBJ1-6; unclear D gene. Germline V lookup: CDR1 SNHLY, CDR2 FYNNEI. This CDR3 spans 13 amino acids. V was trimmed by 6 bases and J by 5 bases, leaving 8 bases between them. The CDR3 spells CASSSGNNSPLHF. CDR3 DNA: TGTGCCAGCAGCTCCGGGAATAATTCACCCCTCCACTTT.

The DNA of the CDR3 is TGTGCCAGCAGCTTAGGAACAGGACGAAATCAGCCCCAGCATTTT. This gives the protein CASSLGTGRNQPQHF. The rearrangement joins TRBV7-9 to TRBJ1-5; tentative D call: TRBD1 (5 bases). CDR3 size: 15 residues. V was shortened by 1 base and J by 4 bases, with 11 bases between the two germline ends. Germline V lookup: CDR1 SEHNR, CDR2 FQNEAQ (reference sequence).

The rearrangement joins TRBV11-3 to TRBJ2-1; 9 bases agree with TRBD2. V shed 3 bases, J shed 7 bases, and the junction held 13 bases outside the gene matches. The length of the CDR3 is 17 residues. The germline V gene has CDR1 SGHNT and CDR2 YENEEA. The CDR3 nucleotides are TGTGCCAGCAGCTTCTATAGCATAGCGGGGGTCAAAAATGAGCAGTTCTTC. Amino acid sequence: CASSFYSIAGVKNEQFF.

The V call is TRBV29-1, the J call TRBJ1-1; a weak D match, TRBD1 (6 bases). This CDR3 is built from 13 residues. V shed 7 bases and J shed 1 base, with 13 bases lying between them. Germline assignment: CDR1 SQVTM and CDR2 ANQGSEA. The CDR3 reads CSAGQGTNTEAFF. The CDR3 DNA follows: TGCAGCGCGGGGCAGGGGACGAACACTGAAGCTTTCTTT. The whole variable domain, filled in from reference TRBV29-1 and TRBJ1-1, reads SAVISQKPSRDICQRGTSLTIQCQVDSQVTMMFWYRQQPGQSLTLIATANQGSEATYESGFVIDKFPISRPNLTFSTLTVSNMSPEDSSIYLCSAGQGTNTEAFFGQGTRLTVV.

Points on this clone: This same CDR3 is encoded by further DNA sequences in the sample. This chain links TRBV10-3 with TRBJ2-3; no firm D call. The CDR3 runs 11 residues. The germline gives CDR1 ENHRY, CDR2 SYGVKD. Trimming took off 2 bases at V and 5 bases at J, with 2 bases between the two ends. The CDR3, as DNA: TGTGCCATCAGTGAGGGAGATACGCAGTATTTT. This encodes CAISEGDTQYF.

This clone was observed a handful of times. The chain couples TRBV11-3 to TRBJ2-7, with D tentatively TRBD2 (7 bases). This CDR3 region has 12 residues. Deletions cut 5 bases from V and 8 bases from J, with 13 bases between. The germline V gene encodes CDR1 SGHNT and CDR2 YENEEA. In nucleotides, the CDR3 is TGTGCCAGCAGCCCGCCGGGGGGCAAGCAGTACTTC. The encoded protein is CASSPPGGKQYF.

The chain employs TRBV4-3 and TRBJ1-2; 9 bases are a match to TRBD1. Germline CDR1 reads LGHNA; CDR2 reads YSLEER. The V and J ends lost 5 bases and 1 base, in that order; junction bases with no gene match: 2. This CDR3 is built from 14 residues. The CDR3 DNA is TGCGCCAGCAGCAGGACAGGGGTTAACTATGGCTACACCTTC. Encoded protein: CASSRTGVNYGYTF.

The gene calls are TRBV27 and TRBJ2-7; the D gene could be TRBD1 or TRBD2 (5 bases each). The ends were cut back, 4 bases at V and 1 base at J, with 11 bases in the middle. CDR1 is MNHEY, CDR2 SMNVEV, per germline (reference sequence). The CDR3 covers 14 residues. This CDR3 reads CASSSGRTSYEQYF. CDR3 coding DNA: TGTGCCAGCAGTTCGGGACGGACGTCCTACGAGCAGTACTTC.

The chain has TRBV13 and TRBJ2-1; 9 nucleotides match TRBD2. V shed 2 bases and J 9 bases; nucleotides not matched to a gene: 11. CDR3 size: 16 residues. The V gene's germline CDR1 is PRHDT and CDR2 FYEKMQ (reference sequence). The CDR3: CASSLRLRGGLGEQFF. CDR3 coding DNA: TGTGCCAGCAGCTTACGGTTGCGGGGGGGCCTTGGTGAGCAGTTCTTC. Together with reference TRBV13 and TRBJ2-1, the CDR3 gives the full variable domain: AAGVIQSPRHLIKEKRETATLKCYPIPRHDTVYWYQQGPGQDPQFLISFYEKMQSDKGSIPDRFSAQQFSDYHSELNMSSLELGDSALYFCASSLRLRGGLGEQFFGPGTRLTVL.

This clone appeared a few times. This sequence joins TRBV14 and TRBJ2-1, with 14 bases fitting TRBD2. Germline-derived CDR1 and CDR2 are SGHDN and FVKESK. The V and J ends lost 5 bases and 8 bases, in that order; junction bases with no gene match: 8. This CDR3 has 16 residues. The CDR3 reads CASSRRLAGGLDEQFF. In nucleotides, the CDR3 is TGTGCCAGCAGCAGGAGACTAGCGGGGGGGCTGGATGAGCAGTTCTTC. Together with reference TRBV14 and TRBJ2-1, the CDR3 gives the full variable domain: EAGVTQFPSHSVIEKGQTVTLRCDPISGHDNLYWYRRVMGKEIKFLLHFVKESKQDESGMPNNRFLAERTGGTYSTLKVQPAELEDSGVYFCASSRRLAGGLDEQFFGPGTRLTVL.

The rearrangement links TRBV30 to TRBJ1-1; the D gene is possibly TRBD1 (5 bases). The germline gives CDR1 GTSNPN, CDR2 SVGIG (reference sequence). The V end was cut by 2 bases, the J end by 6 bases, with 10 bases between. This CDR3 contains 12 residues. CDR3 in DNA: TGTGCCTGGAGTCCCTCAGGGTCTGAAGCTTTCTTT. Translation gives CAWSPSGSEAFF.

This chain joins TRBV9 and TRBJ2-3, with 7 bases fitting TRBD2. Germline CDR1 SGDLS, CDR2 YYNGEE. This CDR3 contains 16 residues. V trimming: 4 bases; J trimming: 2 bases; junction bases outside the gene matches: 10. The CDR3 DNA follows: TGTGCCAGCAGCTCCCCAGGGACTACCTACACAGATACGCAGTATTTT. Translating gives CASSSPGTTYTDTQYF.

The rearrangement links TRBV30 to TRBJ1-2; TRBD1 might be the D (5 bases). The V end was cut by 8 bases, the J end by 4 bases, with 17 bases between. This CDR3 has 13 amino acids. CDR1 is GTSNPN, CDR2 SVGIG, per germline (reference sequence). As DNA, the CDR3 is TGTGCCAGGTTAGGGGCCTTGGGCTATGGCTACACCTTC. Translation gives CARLGALGYGYTF.

The CDR3 coding sequence is TGCAGCGTTGAGGTACCGGGGGGGTCCTACGAGCAGTACTTC. Its protein is CSVEVPGGSYEQYF. The chain couples TRBV29-1 to TRBJ2-7, with 8 nucleotides matching TRBD2. The CDR3 spans 14 residues. Germline-derived CDR1 and CDR2 are SQVTM and ANQGSEA. V lost 3 bases to trimming and J lost 1 base; unmatched junction nucleotides: 5.

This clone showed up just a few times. The CDR3 reads CAISGLDYGYTF. CDR3 in DNA: TGTGCCATCAGTGGGTTGGACTATGGCTACACCTTC. The chain uses TRBV10-3 and TRBJ1-2; D gene ambiguous. Per the germline V gene, CDR1 is ENHRY and CDR2 is SYGVKD. The ends were cut back, 4 bases at V and 3 bases at J, with 6 bases in the middle. The CDR3 spans 12 residues.

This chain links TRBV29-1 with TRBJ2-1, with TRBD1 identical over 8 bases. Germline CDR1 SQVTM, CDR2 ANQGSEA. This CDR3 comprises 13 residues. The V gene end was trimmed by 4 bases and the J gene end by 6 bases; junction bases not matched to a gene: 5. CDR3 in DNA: TGCAGCGTTGCTCCAGGGGGCATCAATGAGCAGTTCTTC. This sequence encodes CSVAPGGINEQFF.

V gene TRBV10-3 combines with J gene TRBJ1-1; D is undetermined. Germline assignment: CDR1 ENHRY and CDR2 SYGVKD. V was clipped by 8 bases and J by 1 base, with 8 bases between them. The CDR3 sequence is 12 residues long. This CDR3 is CAISGRNTEAFF. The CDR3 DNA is TGTGCCATCTCCGGCAGGAACACTGAAGCTTTCTTT.

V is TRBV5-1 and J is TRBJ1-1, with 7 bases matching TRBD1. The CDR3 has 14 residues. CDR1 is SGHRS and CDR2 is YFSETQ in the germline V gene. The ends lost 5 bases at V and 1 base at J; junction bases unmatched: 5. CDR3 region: CASRTGIENTEAFF. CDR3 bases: TGCGCCAGCAGGACAGGGATCGAGAACACTGAAGCTTTCTTT. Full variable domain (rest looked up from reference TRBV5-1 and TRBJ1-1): KAGVTQTPRYLIKTRGQQVTLSCSPISGHRSVSWYQQTPGQGLQFLFEYFSETQRNKGNFPGRFSGRQFSNSRSEMNVSTLELGDSALYLCASRTGIENTEAFFGQGTRLTVV.

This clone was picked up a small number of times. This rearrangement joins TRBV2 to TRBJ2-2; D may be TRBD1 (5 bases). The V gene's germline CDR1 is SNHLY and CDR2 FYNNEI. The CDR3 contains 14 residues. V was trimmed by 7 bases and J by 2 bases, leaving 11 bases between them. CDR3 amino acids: CASIQDRNTGELFF. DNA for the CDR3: TGTGCCAGCATCCAAGACAGAAACACCGGGGAGCTGTTTTTT.

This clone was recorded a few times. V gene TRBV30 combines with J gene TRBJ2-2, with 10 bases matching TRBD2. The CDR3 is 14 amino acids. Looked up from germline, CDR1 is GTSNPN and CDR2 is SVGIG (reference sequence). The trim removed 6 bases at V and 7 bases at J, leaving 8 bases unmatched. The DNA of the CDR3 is TGTGCCTGCCCAGCGGGGGGGCTTATCGGGGAGCTGTTTTTT. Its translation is CACPAGGLIGELFF.

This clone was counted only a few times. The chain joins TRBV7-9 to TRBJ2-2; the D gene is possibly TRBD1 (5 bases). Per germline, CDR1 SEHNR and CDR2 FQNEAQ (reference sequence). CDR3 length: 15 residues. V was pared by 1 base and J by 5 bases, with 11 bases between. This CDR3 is CASSLGRQPTGELFF. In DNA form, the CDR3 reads TGTGCCAGCAGCTTAGGGAGACAGCCGACCGGGGAGCTGTTTTTT.

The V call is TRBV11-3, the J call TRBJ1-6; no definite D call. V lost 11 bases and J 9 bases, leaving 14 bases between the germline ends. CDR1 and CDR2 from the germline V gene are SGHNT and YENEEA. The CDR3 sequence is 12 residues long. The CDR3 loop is CASTQSGSPLHF. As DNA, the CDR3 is TGTGCCTCCACCCAATCGGGTTCACCCCTCCACTTT.